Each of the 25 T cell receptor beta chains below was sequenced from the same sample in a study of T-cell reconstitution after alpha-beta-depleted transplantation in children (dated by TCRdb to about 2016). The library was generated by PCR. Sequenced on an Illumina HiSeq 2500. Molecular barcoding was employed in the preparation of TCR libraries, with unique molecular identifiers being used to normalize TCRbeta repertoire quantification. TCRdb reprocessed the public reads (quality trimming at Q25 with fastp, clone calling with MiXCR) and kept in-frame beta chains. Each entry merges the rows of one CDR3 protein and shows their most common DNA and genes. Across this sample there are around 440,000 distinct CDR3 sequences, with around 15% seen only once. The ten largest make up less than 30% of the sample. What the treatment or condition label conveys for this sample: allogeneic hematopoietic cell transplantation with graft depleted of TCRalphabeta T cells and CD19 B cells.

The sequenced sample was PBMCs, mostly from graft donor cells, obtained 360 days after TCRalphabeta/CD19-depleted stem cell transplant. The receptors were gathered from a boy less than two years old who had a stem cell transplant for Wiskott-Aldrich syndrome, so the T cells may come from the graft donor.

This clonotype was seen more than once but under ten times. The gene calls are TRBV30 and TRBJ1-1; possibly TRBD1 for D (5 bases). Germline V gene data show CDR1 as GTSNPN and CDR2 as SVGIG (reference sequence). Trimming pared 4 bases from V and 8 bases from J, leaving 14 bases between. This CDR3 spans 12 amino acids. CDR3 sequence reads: CAWKRTTDEAFF. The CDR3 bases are TGTGCCTGGAAAAGGACAACAGACGAAGCTTTCTTT.

For the CDR3, the DNA is TGTGCCAGCAGTTACGCACTGGGACTAGCGAGCAATGAGCAGTTCTTC. Protein: CASSYALGLASNEQFF. The chain links TRBV6-5 to TRBJ2-1; 10 bases fit TRBD2. Germline assignment: CDR1 MNHEY and CDR2 SVGAGI. The CDR3 runs 16 residues. V was clipped by 2 bases and J by 6 bases; unmatched bases: 7.

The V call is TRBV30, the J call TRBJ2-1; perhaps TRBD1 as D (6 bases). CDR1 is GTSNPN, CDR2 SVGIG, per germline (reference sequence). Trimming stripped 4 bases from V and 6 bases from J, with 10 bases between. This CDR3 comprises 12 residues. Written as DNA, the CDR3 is TGTGCCTGGAATACAGGGCCCAATGAGCAGTTCTTC. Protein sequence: CAWNTGPNEQFF.

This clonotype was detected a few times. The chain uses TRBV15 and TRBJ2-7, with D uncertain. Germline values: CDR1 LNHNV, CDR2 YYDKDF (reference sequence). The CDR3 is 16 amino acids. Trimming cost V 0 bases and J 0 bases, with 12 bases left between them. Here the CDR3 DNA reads TGTGCCACCAGCAGAGATTTCGGAATGAGCTCCTACGAGCAGTACTTC. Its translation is CATSRDFGMSSYEQYF.

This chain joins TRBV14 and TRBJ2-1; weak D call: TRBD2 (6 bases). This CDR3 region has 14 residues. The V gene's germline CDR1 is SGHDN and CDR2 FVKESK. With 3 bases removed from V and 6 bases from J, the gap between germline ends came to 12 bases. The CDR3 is CASSQMGLFNEQFF. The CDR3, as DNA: TGTGCCAGCAGCCAGATGGGACTTTTCAATGAGCAGTTCTTC.

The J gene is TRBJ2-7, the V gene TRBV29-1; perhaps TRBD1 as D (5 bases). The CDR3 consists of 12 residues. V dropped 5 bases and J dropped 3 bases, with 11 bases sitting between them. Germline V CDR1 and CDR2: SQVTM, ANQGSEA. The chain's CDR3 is CSVQGSLYEQYF. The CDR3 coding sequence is TGCAGCGTTCAGGGATCCCTCTACGAGCAGTACTTC.

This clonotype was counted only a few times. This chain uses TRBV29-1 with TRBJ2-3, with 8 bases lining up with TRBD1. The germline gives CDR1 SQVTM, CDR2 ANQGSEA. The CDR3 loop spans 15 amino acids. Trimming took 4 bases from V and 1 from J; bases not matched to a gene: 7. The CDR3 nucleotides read TGCAGCGTTGTTGACAGGGGTAGGGGCACAGATACGCAGTATTTT. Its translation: CSVVDRGRGTDTQYF.

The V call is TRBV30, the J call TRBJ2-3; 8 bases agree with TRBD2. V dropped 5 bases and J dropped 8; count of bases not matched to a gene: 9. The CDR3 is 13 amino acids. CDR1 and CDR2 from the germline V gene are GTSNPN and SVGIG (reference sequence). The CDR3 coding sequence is TGTGCCTGGGGAGCGGGAGTGGTTGCTACGCAGTATTTT. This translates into CAWGAGVVATQYF.

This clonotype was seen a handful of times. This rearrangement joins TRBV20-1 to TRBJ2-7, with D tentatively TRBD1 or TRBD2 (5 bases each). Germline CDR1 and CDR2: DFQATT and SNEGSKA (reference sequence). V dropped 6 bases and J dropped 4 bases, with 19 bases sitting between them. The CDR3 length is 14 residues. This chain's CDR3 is CSAYRDTRGYEQYF. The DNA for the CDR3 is TGCAGTGCCTACCGCGACACTAGGGGTTACGAGCAGTACTTC.

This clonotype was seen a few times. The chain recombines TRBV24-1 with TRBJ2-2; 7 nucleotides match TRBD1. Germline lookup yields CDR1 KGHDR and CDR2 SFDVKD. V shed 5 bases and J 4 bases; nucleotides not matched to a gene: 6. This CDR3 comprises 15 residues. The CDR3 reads CATSGWTGATGELFF. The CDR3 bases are TGTGCCACCAGTGGATGGACAGGAGCCACCGGGGAGCTGTTTTTT.

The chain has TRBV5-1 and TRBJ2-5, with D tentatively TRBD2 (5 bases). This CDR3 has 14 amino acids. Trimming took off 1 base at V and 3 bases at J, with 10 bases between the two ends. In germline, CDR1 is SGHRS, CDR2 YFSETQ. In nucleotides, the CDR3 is TGCGCCAGCAGCTTGAGGAGTAGCGAAGAGACCCAGTACTTC. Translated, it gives CASSLRSSEETQYF. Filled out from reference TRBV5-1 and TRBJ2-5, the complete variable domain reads KAGVTQTPRYLIKTRGQQVTLSCSPISGHRSVSWYQQTPGQGLQFLFEYFSETQRNKGNFPGRFSGRQFSNSRSEMNVSTLELGDSALYLCASSLRSSEETQYFGPGTRLLVL.

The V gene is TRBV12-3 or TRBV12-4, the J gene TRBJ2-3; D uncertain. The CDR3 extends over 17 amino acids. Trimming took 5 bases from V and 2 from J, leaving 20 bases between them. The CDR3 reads CASSLTQPLLNTDTQYF. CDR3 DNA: TGTGCCAGCAGTCTCACCCAGCCACTACTAAACACAGATACGCAGTATTTT.

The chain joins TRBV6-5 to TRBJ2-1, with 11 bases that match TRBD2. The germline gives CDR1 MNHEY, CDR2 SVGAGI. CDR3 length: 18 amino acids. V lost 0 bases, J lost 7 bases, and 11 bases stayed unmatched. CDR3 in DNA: TGTGCCAGCAGTTACTCCCCCCTAGCGGGAGGCCCGTGGAATGAGCAGTTCTTC. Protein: CASSYSPLAGGPWNEQFF.

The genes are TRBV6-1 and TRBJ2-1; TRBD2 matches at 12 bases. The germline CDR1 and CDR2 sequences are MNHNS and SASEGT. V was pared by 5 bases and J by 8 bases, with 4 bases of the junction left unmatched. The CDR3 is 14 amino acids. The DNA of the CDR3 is TGTGCCAGCAGTCTAGCGGGAGGGAGGTATGAGCAGTTCTTC. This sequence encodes CASSLAGGRYEQFF.

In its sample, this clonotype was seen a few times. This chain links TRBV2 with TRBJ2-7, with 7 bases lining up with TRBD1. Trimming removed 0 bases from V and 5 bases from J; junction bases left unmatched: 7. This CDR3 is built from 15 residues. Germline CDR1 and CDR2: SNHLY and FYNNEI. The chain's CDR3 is CASSEARGRVNEQYF. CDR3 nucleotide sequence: TGTGCCAGCAGTGAAGCTAGGGGGCGGGTCAACGAGCAGTACTTC.

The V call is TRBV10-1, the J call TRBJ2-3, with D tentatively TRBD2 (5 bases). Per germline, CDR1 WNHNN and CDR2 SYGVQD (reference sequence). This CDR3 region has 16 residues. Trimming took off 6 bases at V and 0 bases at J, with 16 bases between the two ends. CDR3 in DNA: TGCGCCAGCAGCCCCCTGACTGGCGGGAGCACAGATACGCAGTATTTT. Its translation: CASSPLTGGSTDTQYF.

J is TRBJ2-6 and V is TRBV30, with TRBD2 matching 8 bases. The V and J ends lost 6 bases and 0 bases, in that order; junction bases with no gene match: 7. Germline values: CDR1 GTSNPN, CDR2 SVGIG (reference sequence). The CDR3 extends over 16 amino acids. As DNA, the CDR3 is TGTGCCTGTAATAGCGGGACAAGCTCTGGGGCCAACGTCCTGACTTTC. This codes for CACNSGTSSGANVLTF. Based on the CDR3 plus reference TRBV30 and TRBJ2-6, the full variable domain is SQTIHQWPATLVQPVGSPLSLECTVEGTSNPNLYWYRQAAGRGLQLLFYSVGIGQISSEVPQNLSASRPQDRQFILSSKKLLLSDSGFYLCACNSGTSSGANVLTFGAGSRLTVL.

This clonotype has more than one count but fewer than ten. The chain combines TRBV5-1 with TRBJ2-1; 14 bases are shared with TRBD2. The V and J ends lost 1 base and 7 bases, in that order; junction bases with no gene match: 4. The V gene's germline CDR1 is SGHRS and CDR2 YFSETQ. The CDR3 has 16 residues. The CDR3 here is CASSLSGTSGRNEQFF. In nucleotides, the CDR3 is TGCGCCAGCAGCTTGTCCGGGACTAGCGGGAGAAATGAGCAGTTCTTC.

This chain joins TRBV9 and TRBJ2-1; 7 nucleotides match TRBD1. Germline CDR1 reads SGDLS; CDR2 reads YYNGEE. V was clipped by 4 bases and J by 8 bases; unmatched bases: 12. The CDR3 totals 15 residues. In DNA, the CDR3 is TGTGCCAGCAGCACCTCCTCGACAGGGCTCTATGAGCAGTTCTTC. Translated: CASSTSSTGLYEQFF.

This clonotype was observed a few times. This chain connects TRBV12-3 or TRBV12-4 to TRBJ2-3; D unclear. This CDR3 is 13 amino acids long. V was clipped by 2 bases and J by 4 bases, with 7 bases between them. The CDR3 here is CASSLMASDTQYF. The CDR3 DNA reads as TGTGCCAGCAGTTTAATGGCTTCAGATACGCAGTATTTT.

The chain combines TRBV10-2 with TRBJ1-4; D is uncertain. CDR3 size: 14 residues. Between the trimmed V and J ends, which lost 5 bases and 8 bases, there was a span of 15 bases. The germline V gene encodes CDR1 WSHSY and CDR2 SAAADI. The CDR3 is CASSTRHLGEKLFF. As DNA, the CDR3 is TGCGCCAGCAGTACACGACACCTAGGGGAAAAACTGTTTTTT.

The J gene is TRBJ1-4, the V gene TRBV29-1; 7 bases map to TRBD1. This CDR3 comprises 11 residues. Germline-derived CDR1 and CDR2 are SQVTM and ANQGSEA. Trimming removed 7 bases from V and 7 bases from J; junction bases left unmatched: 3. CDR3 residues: CSGGTVEKLFF. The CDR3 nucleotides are TGCAGCGGGGGGACAGTTGAAAAACTGTTTTTT.

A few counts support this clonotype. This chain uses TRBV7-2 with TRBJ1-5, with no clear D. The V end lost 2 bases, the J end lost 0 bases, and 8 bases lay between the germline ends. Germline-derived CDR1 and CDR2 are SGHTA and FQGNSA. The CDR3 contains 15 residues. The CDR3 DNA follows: TGTGCCAGCAGCTTACAGTGGGATAGCAATCAGCCCCAGCATTTT. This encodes CASSLQWDSNQPQHF.

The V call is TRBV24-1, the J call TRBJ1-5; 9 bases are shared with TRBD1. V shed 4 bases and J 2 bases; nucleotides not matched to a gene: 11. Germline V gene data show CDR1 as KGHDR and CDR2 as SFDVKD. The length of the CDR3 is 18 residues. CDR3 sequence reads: CATSETTGGGGGNQPQHF. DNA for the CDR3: TGTGCCACCAGTGAGACTACAGGGGGCGGAGGGGGCAATCAGCCCCAGCATTTT.

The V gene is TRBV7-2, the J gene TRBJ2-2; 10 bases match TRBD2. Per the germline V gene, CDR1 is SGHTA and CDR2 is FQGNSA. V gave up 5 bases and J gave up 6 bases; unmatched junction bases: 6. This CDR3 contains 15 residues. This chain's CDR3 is CASSVKAGGPGELFF. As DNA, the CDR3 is TGTGCCAGCAGCGTGAAAGCGGGAGGGCCCGGGGAGCTGTTTTTT. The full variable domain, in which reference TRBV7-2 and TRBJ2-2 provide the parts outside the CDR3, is GAGVSQSPSNKVTEKGKDVELRCDPISGHTALYWYRQSLGQGLEFLIYFQGNSAPDKSGLPSDRFSAERTGGSVSTLTIQRTQQEDSAVYLCASSVKAGGPGELFFGEGSRLTVL.